This T cell receptor beta chain was found in a study of blood T cell repertoires in COVID-19. About the research overall: The United States, Italy and Spain were the sources of the acute and convalescent COVID-19 samples.

This CDR3 region has 16 residues. CDR1 DFQATT and CDR2 SNEGSKA come from the germline V gene (reference sequence). V lost 3 bases, J lost 5 bases, and 17 bases lay in between. Libraries were prepared by immunoSEQ multiplex PCR; TCRdb keeps only in-frame clonotypes and omits some of them. The sample contains fewer than 450,000 clones, around 90% of which appear only once. Sequenced: PBMCs or T cells enriched from blood (not recorded which). This sequence originates from a man aged 18 to 30 who had recovered from COVID-19. The chain couples TRBV20-1 to TRBJ1-6; D uncertain. The CDR3: CSASAGVFSNNSPLHF. The CDR3 DNA reads TGCAGTGCTAGTGCGGGAGTCTTTAGTAATAATTCACCCCTCCACTTT.